This paragraph reports one T cell receptor beta chain. The target antigen is unknown. Time point: newly diagnosed GD, antithyroid drugs for less than 3 months. PBMC-derived RNA was used for the TCR library. Graves' disease was diagnosed by American Thyroid Association guidelines. CDR3-region Arm-PCR and iRepertoire HTBI primers produced the TCR beta libraries. TCRdb processed the multiplex PCR reads anew with MiXCR; each CDR3 protein has one entry. The data show about 430,000 distinct CDR3 sequences, approximately 15% seen once. The source of the sample is a study of regulatory T cells in long-lasting Graves disease. Germline trimming cut 3 bases from V and 2 bases from J; bases unmatched to any gene: 6. Per the germline V gene, CDR1 is MGHRA and CDR2 is YSYEKL. This CDR3 region has 16 residues. Whole-study results and caveats: Newly diagnosed patients shared 1,000 or so public clonotypes; persistent patients shared a few thousand. TRBV28, TRBJ1-2 and TRBJ2-5 emerged as the favored segments in persistent disease.

These data also featured in a second study, about T cells in Graves' hyperthyroidism and ophthalmopathy. Per that paper: Stable Graves' hyperthyroidism meant no ophthalmopathy progression within 18 months.

The sample was peripheral blood mononuclear cells (PBMCs), taken at new diagnosis, from a patient treated with antithyroid drugs. The sequence was obtained from a woman in her thirties or forties with Graves disease. This sequence joins TRBV4-1 and TRBJ2-7; 11 bases agree with TRBD2. The CDR3 DNA is TGCGCCAGCAGCCACAGGACTAGCGGGCTGGCCTACGAGCAGTACTTC. It specifies CASSHRTSGLAYEQYF.